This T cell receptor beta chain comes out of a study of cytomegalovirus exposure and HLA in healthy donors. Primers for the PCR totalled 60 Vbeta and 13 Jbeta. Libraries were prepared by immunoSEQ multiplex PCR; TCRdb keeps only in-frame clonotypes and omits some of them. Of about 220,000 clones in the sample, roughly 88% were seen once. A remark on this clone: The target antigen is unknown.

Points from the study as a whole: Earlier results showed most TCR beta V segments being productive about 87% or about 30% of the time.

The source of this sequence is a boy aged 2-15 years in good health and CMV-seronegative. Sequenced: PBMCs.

CDR3 loop: CASSLEAGPYEQYF. The DNA for the CDR3 is TGCGCCAGCAGCTTGGAGGCAGGGCCCTACGAGCAGTACTTC. The chain carries TRBV5-1 and TRBJ2-7; D is possibly TRBD1 (5 bases). Germline V gene data show CDR1 as SGHRS and CDR2 as YFSETQ. V lost 0 bases and J 2 bases, leaving 9 bases between the germline ends. The CDR3 covers 14 residues. Supplemented by reference TRBV5-1 and TRBJ2-7, the full variable domain reads KAGVTQTPRYLIKTRGQQVTLSCSPISGHRSVSWYQQTPGQGLQFLFEYFSETQRNKGNFPGRFSGRQFSNSRSEMNVSTLELGDSALYLCASSLEAGPYEQYFGPGTRLTVT.